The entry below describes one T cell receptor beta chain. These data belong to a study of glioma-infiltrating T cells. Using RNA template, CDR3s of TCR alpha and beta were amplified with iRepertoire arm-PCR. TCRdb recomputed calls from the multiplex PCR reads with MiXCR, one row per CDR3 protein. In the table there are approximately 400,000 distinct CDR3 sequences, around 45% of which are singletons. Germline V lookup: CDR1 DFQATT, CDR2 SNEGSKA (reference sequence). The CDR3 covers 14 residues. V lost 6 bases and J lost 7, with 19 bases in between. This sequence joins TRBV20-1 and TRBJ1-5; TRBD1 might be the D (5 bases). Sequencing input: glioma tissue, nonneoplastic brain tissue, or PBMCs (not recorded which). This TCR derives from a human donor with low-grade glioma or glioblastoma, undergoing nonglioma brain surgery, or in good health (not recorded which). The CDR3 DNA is TGCAGTGCCCCGGCCCTGGGGGAAAGGCAGCCCCAGCATTTT. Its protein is CSAPALGERQPQHF.